This T cell receptor (beta chain) was captured by sequencing in a study of cytomegalovirus exposure and HLA in healthy donors. Some clones are missing from TCRdb's copy, which holds only in-frame ones; the method was immunoSEQ multiplex PCR. The table has 150,000 or so clones, approximately 90% seen once; the top ten hold roughly 1.5%. Note on this clone: The antigen is undetermined.

Study-wide points: Reported performance of the classifier showed diagnosis of cytomegalovirus status with high specificity and sensitivity. According to a subsequent analysis, TCR clusters identified in the first cohort showed a tendency to co-occur across the 100 to 150 validation repertoires.

This CDR3 is 15 amino acids long. Germline values: CDR1 SGHNT, CDR2 YYREEE (reference sequence). Trimming took 4 bases from V and 5 from J; bases not matched to a gene: 8. Sample: PBMCs. J is TRBJ1-2 and V is TRBV5-4; 10 nucleotides match TRBD1. This receptor was identified in a woman aged 30 to 39 in good health and CMV-seronegative. CDR3 sequence: CASSPHRQGAYGYTF. The CDR3 coding sequence is TGTGCCAGCAGCCCCCACAGACAGGGGGCGTATGGCTACACCTTC.